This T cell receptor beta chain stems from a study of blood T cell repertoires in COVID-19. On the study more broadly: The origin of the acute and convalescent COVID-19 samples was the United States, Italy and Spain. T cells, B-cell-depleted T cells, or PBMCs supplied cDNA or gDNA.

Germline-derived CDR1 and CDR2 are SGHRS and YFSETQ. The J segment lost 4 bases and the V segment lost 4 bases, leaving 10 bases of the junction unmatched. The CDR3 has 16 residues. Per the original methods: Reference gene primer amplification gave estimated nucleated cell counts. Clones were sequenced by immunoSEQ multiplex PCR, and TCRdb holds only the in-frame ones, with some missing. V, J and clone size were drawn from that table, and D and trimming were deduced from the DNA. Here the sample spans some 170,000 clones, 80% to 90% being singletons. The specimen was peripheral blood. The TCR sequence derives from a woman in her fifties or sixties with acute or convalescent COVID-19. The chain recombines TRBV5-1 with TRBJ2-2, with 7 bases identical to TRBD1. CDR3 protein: CASSLISTGITGELFF. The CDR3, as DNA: TGCGCCAGCAGCCTCATTTCGACAGGGATCACCGGGGAGCTGTTTTTT.